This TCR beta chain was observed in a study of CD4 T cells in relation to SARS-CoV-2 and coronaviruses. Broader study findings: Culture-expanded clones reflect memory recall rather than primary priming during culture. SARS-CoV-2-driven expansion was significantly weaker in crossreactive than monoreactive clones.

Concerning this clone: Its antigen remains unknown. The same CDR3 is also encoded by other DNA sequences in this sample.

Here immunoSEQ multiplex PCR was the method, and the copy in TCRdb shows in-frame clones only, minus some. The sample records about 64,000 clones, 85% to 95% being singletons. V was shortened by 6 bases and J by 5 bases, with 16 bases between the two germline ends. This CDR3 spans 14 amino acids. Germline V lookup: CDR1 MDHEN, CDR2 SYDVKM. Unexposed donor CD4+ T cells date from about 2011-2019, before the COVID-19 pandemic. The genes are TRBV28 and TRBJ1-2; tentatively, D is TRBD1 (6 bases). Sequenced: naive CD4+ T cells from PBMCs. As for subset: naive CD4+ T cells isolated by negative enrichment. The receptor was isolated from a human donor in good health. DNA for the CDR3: TGTGCCAGCAGCCTAGGGCAGGGGAGGTATGGCTACACCTTC. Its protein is CASSLGQGRYGYTF.